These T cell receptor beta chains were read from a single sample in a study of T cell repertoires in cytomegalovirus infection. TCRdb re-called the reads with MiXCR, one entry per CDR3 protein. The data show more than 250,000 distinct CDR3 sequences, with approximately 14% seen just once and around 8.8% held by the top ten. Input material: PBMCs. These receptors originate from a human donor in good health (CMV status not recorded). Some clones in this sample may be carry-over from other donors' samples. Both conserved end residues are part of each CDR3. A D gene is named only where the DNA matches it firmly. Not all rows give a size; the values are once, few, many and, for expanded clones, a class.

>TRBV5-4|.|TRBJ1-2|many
CASSLGGLGDGYTF
TGTGCCAGCAGCCTAGGCGGGCTAGGGGACGGCTACACCTTC
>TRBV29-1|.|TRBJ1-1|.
CSVGTSNTEAFF
TGCAGCGTCGGGACATCGAACACTGAAGCTTTCTTT
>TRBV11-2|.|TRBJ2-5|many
CASSLGGVLETQYF
TGTGCCAGCAGCTTAGGAGGGGTTCTGGAGACCCAGTACTTC
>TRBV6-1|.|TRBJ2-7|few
CASQTGGYEQYF
TGTGCCAGCCAAACCGGGGGATACGAGCAGTACTTC
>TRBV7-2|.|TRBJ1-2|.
CASSLAHRFGYTF
TGTGCCAGCAGCTTAGCGCATAGGTTTGGCTACACCTTC
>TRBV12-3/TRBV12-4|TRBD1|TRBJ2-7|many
CASSLRGKSYEQYF
TGTGCCAGCAGTCTCAGGGGGAAATCCTACGAGCAGTACTTC
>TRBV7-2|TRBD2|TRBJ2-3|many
CASSWGLAGESTDTQYF
TGTGCCAGCAGCTGGGGACTAGCGGGAGAGAGCACAGATACGCAGTATTTT
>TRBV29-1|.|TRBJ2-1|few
CSVEGRESPSTSYNEQFF
TGCAGCGTTGAAGGACGGGAATCCCCCTCAACCTCCTACAATGAGCAGTTCTTC
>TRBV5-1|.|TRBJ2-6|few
CASSSQGRANVLTF
TGCGCCAGCAGCTCCCAGGGTAGGGCCAACGTCCTGACTTTC
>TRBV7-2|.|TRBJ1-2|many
CASSDHYGYTF
TGTGCCAGCAGCGATCACTATGGCTACACCTTC
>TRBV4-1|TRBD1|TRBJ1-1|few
CASSHAGTGWTEAFF
TGCGCCAGCAGCCATGCGGGGACAGGCTGGACTGAAGCTTTCTTT
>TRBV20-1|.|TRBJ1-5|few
CSAERAGQPQHF
TGCAGTGCTGAGAGGGCCGGGCAGCCCCAGCATTTT
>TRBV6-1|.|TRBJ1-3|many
CASSLIGPGNTIYF
TGTGCCAGCTCCTTGATAGGGCCTGGAAACACCATATATTTT
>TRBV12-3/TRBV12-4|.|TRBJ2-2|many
CASHRGASTGELFF
TGTGCCAGTCATCGGGGGGCTAGCACCGGGGAGCTGTTTTTT
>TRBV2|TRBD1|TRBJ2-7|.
CARTWTGVSYEQYF
TGTGCCAGGACCTGGACAGGGGTTTCCTACGAGCAGTACTTC
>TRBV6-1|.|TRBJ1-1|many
CASSEKRQTWTAREAFF
TGTGCCAGCAGTGAAAAAAGACAGACATGGACAGCGAGAGAAGCTTTCTTT
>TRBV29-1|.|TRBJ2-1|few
CSVLRPVYEQFF
TGCAGCGTTCTAAGACCGGTCTATGAGCAGTTCTTC
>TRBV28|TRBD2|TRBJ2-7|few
CASRASGRTYEQYF
TGTGCCAGCAGGGCTAGCGGGAGAACCTACGAGCAGTACTTC
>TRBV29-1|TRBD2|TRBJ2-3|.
CSAQRGDADTQYF
TGCAGCGCCCAGCGGGGGGATGCAGATACGCAGTATTTT
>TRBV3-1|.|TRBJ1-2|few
CASSHSDRTSGYGYTF
TGTGCCAGCAGCCACTCCGACAGAACCTCTGGCTATGGCTACACCTTC
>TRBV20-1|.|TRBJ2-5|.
CSARGREETQHF
TGCAGTGCTAGGGGCAGGGAAGAGACCCAGCACTTC
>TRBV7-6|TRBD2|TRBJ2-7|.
CASSLAQGGRGEQYF
TGTGCCAGCAGCTTAGCGCAGGGCGGGAGGGGCGAGCAGTACTTC
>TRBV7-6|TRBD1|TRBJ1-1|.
CASSHRDSNTEAFF
TGTGCCAGCAGCCATAGGGACAGCAACACTGAAGCTTTCTTT